The 23 T cell receptor beta chains in this list originate from one sample, sequenced in a study of siplizumab effects on memory and regulatory T cells. Here immunoSEQ multiplex PCR was the method, and the copy in TCRdb shows in-frame clones only, minus some. The sample carries about 52,000 clones, less than 98% recorded once. The sample consisted of naive CD4+ T cells sorted from blood. The receptors come from a human donor in good health.

J is TRBJ2-5 and V is TRBV5-1; the match to TRBD1 covers 9 bases. Germline V lookup: CDR1 SGHRS, CDR2 YFSETQ. The CDR3 covers 16 residues. J gave up 0 bases and V 0 bases, and 3 bases lay outside the gene matches. The DNA for the CDR3 is TGCGCCAGCAGCTTGGCAGGACAGGGGTACCAAGAGACCCAGTACTTC. This codes for CASSLAGQGYQETQYF.

The V gene is TRBV5-1, the J gene TRBJ2-2; perhaps D is TRBD1 or TRBD2 (7 bases each). This CDR3 is built from 15 residues. CDR1 and CDR2 (germline): SGHRS, YFSETQ. V was shortened by 4 bases and J by 2 bases, with 12 bases between the two germline ends. The CDR3 region is CASSPRGGNTGELFF. CDR3 nucleotides: TGCGCCAGCAGCCCCAGGGGGGGAAACACCGGGGAGCTGTTTTTT.

This rearrangement joins TRBV4-3 to TRBJ2-1, with 10 bases that match TRBD1. The CDR3 covers 20 residues. The trim removed 0 bases at V and 3 bases at J, leaving 14 bases unmatched. Germline V lookup: CDR1 LGHNA, CDR2 YSLEER. The CDR3 coding sequence is TGCGCCAGCAGCCAAGAAGTAGGCGGAAGGGGGACAGGGGTCTACAATGAGCAGTTCTTC. Translation gives CASSQEVGGRGTGVYNEQFF.

The genes are TRBV29-1 and TRBJ2-3, with 9 bases identical to TRBD2. Trimming cost V 2 bases and J 2 bases; bases outside gene matches: 2. The CDR3 is 14 residues long. Germline assignment: CDR1 SQVTM and CDR2 ANQGSEA. CDR3: CSVELAGITDTQYF. The CDR3 coding sequence is TGCAGCGTTGAACTAGCGGGAATCACAGATACGCAGTATTTT.

The chain is built from TRBV7-8 and TRBJ1-1; D not certain. The CDR3 contains 15 residues. Germline V gene lookup returns CDR1 SGHVS and CDR2 FQNEAQ. V gave up 5 bases and J gave up 4 bases, with 17 bases separating them. CDR3 protein: CASSPQYLARTEAFF. CDR3 bases: TGTGCCAGCAGCCCCCAATACTTAGCCCGCACTGAAGCTTTCTTT.

The rearrangement uses TRBV7-2 and TRBJ2-7; D unresolved. The CDR3 covers 14 residues. The germline V gene encodes CDR1 SGHTA and CDR2 FQGNSA. The V and J ends lost 3 bases and 5 bases respectively, with 14 bases between them. CDR3 in amino acids: CASSFVHRGDEQYF. CDR3 DNA: TGTGCCAGCAGCTTCGTACATCGCGGCGACGAGCAGTACTTC.

This clone showed up just once. The rearrangement uses TRBV2 and TRBJ1-3; no clear D gene. V was trimmed by 0 bases and J by 3 bases, leaving 9 bases between them. The CDR3 has 15 residues. Germline CDR1 is SNHLY and CDR2 is FYNNEI. The CDR3 protein is CASSEAPRVGNTIYF. In DNA form, the CDR3 reads TGTGCCAGCAGTGAAGCGCCCCGGGTTGGAAACACCATATATTTT.

The chain couples TRBV7-3 to TRBJ2-3; maybe TRBD2 (6 bases). V dropped 4 bases and J dropped 5 bases, with 10 bases sitting between them. This CDR3 is 13 amino acids long. Germline lookup yields CDR1 SGHTA and CDR2 FQGTGA. The CDR3 nucleotides read TGTGCCAGCAGCTCGGGACTCGGAGATACGCAGTATTTT. This gives the protein CASSSGLGDTQYF.

V gene TRBV27 combines with J gene TRBJ1-5, with 8 positions matching TRBD1. The CDR3 is 15 amino acids. V gave up 4 bases and J gave up 7 bases; unmatched junction bases: 9. Germline V gene lookup returns CDR1 MNHEY and CDR2 SMNVEV (reference sequence). CDR3 bases: TGTGCCAGCAGTTCCGCTGACAGGGGCCGCCAGCCCCAGCATTTT. Its protein product is CASSSADRGRQPQHF.

V and J are TRBV6-1 and TRBJ2-7; maybe TRBD1 (5 bases). V was cut by 4 bases and J by 9 bases, with 22 bases left in between. Germline-derived CDR1 and CDR2 are MNHNS and SASEGT. The length of the CDR3 is 15 residues. CDR3 protein: CASSGPLGARGLQYF. The DNA of the CDR3 is TGTGCCAGCAGTGGACCTCTCGGAGCAAGGGGATTGCAGTACTTC.

The V call is TRBV7-2, the J call TRBJ2-1; 8 nucleotides agree with TRBD1. CDR3 length: 13 residues. Unmatched junction bases numbered 10, after V lost 4 bases and J lost 14 bases. Per the germline V gene, CDR1 is SGHTA and CDR2 is FQGNSA. This CDR3 reads CASSSFAGQGKFF. The CDR3 nucleotides are TGTGCCAGCAGCTCTTTTGCCGGACAGGGAAAGTTCTTC.

DNA for the CDR3: TGTGCCAGCAGAAAAATTGGGGCGGGAACCGGGGAGCTGTTTTTT. It translates to CASRKIGAGTGELFF. The genes are TRBV28 and TRBJ2-2; D possibly corresponds to TRBD2 (6 bases). Germline loops: CDR1 MDHEN, CDR2 SYDVKM. This CDR3 region has 15 residues. Trimming pared 6 bases from V and 5 bases from J, leaving 16 bases between.

The chain employs TRBV6-1 and TRBJ1-5, with TRBD1 matching over 7 bases. V lost 3 bases, J lost 1 base, and 3 bases stayed unmatched. The CDR3 spans 15 residues. Germline CDR1 is MNHNS and CDR2 is SASEGT. DNA of the CDR3: TGTGCCAGCAGTGATTACAGGGGAAGCAATCAGCCCCAGCATTTT. Encoded protein: CASSDYRGSNQPQHF.

This clone was detected only once. V and J are TRBV6-1 and TRBJ1-4; TRBD1 matches 8 bases. V shed 8 bases, J shed 6 bases, and the junction held 5 bases outside the gene matches. The CDR3 spans 13 residues. Germline values: CDR1 MNHNS, CDR2 SASEGT. DNA for the CDR3: TGTGCCAGCTACCCGACAGGGGATGAAAAACTGTTTTTT. It codes for CASYPTGDEKLFF.

A single count supports this clone. The rearrangement joins TRBV19 to TRBJ1-6; tentative D call: TRBD1 (6 bases). The germline CDR1 and CDR2 sequences are LNHDA and SQIVND (reference sequence). The V gene lost 9 bases and the J gene lost 10 bases, with 10 bases spanning the gap. There are 11 residues in the CDR3. This chain's CDR3 is CASSDSSPLHF. CDR3 DNA: TGTGCCAGCTCGGACAGCTCACCCCTCCACTTT.

The V gene is TRBV28, the J gene TRBJ2-1; D uncertain. Trimming removed 8 bases at V and 0 bases at J, with 14 bases between. This CDR3 is built from 15 residues. Germline V gene sequence: CDR1 MDHEN, CDR2 SYDVKM. CDR3 region: CASSGPSSSYNEQFF. The CDR3 nucleotides are TGTGCCAGCTCAGGCCCATCGAGCTCCTACAATGAGCAGTTCTTC.

This chain joins TRBV7-3 and TRBJ2-3; 8 bases agree with TRBD1. V lost 4 bases, J lost 4 bases, and 10 bases stayed unmatched. The CDR3 loop spans 16 amino acids. Germline CDR1 SGHTA, CDR2 FQGTGA. The CDR3 here is CASSSKTGESADTQYF. CDR3 DNA sequence: TGTGCCAGCAGCTCGAAGACAGGGGAGTCGGCAGATACGCAGTATTTT.

This chain joins TRBV15 and TRBJ2-7; TRBD1 or TRBD2 may be the D gene (6 bases each). The V gene lost 3 bases and the J gene lost 2 bases, with 14 bases spanning the gap. The CDR3 extends over 15 amino acids. Germline V lookup: CDR1 LNHNV, CDR2 YYDKDF (reference sequence). CDR3 region: CATSSGVGGAYEQYF. CDR3 bases: TGTGCCACCAGCAGTGGGGTGGGGGGCGCCTACGAGCAGTACTTC.

This clone was found a few times. This sequence joins TRBV19 and TRBJ1-1; no definite D call. Trimming cost V 5 bases and J 1 base, with 11 bases left between them. The length of the CDR3 is 14 residues. CDR1 and CDR2 from the germline V gene are LNHDA and SQIVND (reference sequence). DNA of the CDR3: TGTGCCAGTAGTGGACCCCCGGAGAACACTGAAGCTTTCTTT. Its protein is CASSGPPENTEAFF.

The chain couples TRBV19 to TRBJ2-5, with 15 bases fitting TRBD2. CDR1 and CDR2 (germline): LNHDA, SQIVND (reference sequence). V dropped 6 bases and J dropped 5; count of bases not matched to a gene: 13. The CDR3 contains 18 residues. The CDR3 DNA reads TGTGCCAGTAGCTCGATCCGGACTAGCGGGAGGGCCTGGGAGACCCAGTACTTC. This sequence encodes CASSSIRTSGRAWETQYF. Using reference TRBV19 and TRBJ2-5 for the parts outside the CDR3, the full variable domain is DGGITQSPKYLFRKEGQNVTLSCEQNLNHDAMYWYRQDPGQGLRLIYYSQIVNDFQKGDIAEGYSVSREKKESFPLTVTSAQKNPTAFYLCASSSIRTSGRAWETQYFGPGTRLLVL.

The V and J genes are TRBV7-2 and TRBJ1-3; D is undetermined. The V end lost 1 base, the J end lost 2 bases, and 9 bases lay between the germline ends. The germline gives CDR1 SGHTA, CDR2 FQGNSA. The CDR3 is 15 amino acids. The CDR3 reads CASSLDSYAGNTIYF. The CDR3 DNA sequence: TGTGCCAGCAGCTTAGACAGTTACGCTGGAAACACCATATATTTT. The complete variable domain, with remaining parts taken from reference TRBV7-2 and TRBJ1-3, reads GAGVSQSPSNKVTEKGKDVELRCDPISGHTALYWYRQSLGQGLEFLIYFQGNSAPDKSGLPSDRFSAERTGGSVSTLTIQRTQQEDSAVYLCASSLDSYAGNTIYFGEGSWLTVV.

The chain employs TRBV29-1 and TRBJ2-1; TRBD1 might be the D (6 bases). The V gene lost 4 bases and the J gene lost 9 bases, with 16 bases spanning the gap. The CDR3 has 13 residues. Germline loops: CDR1 SQVTM, CDR2 ANQGSEA. The CDR3, as DNA: TGCAGCGTTGGCCGGGACACAAAGGGTGAGCAGTTCTTC. It codes for CSVGRDTKGEQFF.

The chain links TRBV2 to TRBJ2-3; a possible D gene is TRBD2 (5 bases). There are 14 residues in the CDR3. The V end was cut by 3 bases, the J end by 3 bases, with 10 bases between. CDR1 SNHLY and CDR2 FYNNEI come from the germline V gene. CDR3 amino acids: CASSDGSVTDTQYF. The CDR3, as DNA: TGTGCCAGCAGTGATGGTAGCGTGACAGATACGCAGTATTTT.